The entry below describes one TCR beta chain. Its antigen is unknown. The CDR3 is 14 amino acids. Germline V gene lookup returns CDR1 MDHEN and CDR2 SYDVKM. Trimming removed 6 bases at V and 2 bases at J, with 14 bases between. Sequencing used immunoSEQ multiplex PCR; TCRdb keeps in-frame clones, though not all of them. The table lists more than 2 million clones, about 94% of them singletons. This record comes from a study of shared clonotypes between healthy human individuals. General observations from the study: What naive subsets generally showed was a larger estimated richness than memory subsets showed.

Sequenced material: naive CD4+ T cells sorted from blood. The subset was: CD45RA+ positively selected. The sequence was obtained from a man younger than 35 in good health. V usage is TRBV28 and J usage is TRBJ2-7; tentatively, D is TRBD2 (5 bases). The CDR3, as DNA: TGTGCCAGCAGGCCCGGGAATCCCACCTACGAGCAGTACTTC. This sequence encodes CASRPGNPTYEQYF. Filled out from reference TRBV28 and TRBJ2-7, the complete variable domain reads DVKVTQSSRYLVKRTGEKVFLECVQDMDHENMFWYRQDPGLGLRLIYFSYDVKMKEKGDIPEGYSVSREKKERFSLILESASTNQTSMYLCASRPGNPTYEQYFGPGTRLTVT.